Each of the 16 T cell receptor beta chains below was sequenced from the same sample in a study of T cell repertoires and HLA-DP antigens. No antigen has been assigned to these receptors. Measured with immunoSEQ multiplex PCR; TCRdb has only the in-frame clones, and not every one. In the table there are more than 90,000 clones, around 93% of which are singletons. Specimen: CD4+ T cells from PBMCs. The receptor set was obtained from a woman in her late teens or twenties in good health and CMV-seronegative.

V and J are TRBV5-1 and TRBJ2-5; 13 bases line up with TRBD2. Per germline, CDR1 SGHRS and CDR2 YFSETQ. J gave up 5 bases and V 3 bases, and 7 bases lay outside the gene matches. CDR3 length: 16 residues. In DNA form, the CDR3 reads TGCGCCAGCAGCTCGCGGACTAGCGGGAGATGGGAGACCCAGTACTTC. This translates into CASSSRTSGRWETQYF.

Only one count was recorded for this clone. J is TRBJ2-3 and V is TRBV5-1; D is perhaps TRBD2 (6 bases). The V end lost 7 bases, the J end lost 2 bases, and 14 bases lay between the germline ends. In germline, CDR1 is SGHRS, CDR2 YFSETQ. This CDR3 region has 14 residues. The CDR3 nucleotides are TGCGCCAGCCGCCCCCGGGAGTTCACAGATACGCAGTATTTT. This codes for CASRPREFTDTQYF.

V and J are TRBV15 and TRBJ1-3; possible D gene TRBD1, 5 bases. Trimming took 6 bases from V and 3 from J, leaving 9 bases between them. The CDR3 consists of 13 residues. Germline values: CDR1 LNHNV, CDR2 YYDKDF (reference sequence). CDR3 DNA: TGTGCCACCAGGCCGACAGTTGGAAACACCATATATTTT. Its protein product is CATRPTVGNTIYF. Variable domain in full (rest from reference TRBV15 and TRBJ1-3): DAMVIQNPRYQVTQFGKPVTLSCSQTLNHNVMYWYQQKSSQAPKLLFHYYDKDFNNEADTPDNFQSRRPNTSFCFLDIRSPGLGDTAMYLCATRPTVGNTIYFGEGSWLTVV.

This rearrangement joins TRBV2 to TRBJ2-3; D unresolved. V was pared by 6 bases and J by 3 bases, with 13 bases between. CDR1 and CDR2 from the germline V gene are SNHLY and FYNNEI. This CDR3 contains 14 residues. CDR3 amino acids: CASRPIIRTDTQYF. The CDR3 DNA reads TGTGCCAGCAGACCAATAATCAGGACAGATACGCAGTATTTT.

V gene TRBV9 combines with J gene TRBJ1-6; D possibly corresponds to TRBD1 (5 bases). The CDR3 is made up of 12 amino acids. The V end lost 4 bases, the J end lost 10 bases, and 9 bases lay between the germline ends. Germline V lookup: CDR1 SGDLS, CDR2 YYNGEE. For the CDR3, the DNA is TGTGCCAGCAGCCATAGGGGCTCACCCCTCCACTTT. Protein sequence: CASSHRGSPLHF.

This clone was found once. The rearrangement links TRBV7-9 to TRBJ1-1, with 8 bases aligning to TRBD1. This CDR3 comprises 14 residues. Per germline, CDR1 SEHNR and CDR2 FQNEAQ (reference sequence). V lost 6 bases to trimming and J lost 2 bases; unmatched junction nucleotides: 5. The CDR3 protein is CASRTGDGNTEAFF. In DNA, the CDR3 is TGTGCCAGCAGGACAGGGGACGGAAACACTGAAGCTTTCTTT.

The chain is built from TRBV28 and TRBJ1-1; D call uncertain. The CDR3 length is 14 residues. The germline V gene has CDR1 MDHEN and CDR2 SYDVKM. Trimming shortened V by 5 bases and J by 13 bases, and 23 bases separated the two germline ends. The CDR3 protein is CASSASFRGSRGFF. CDR3 sequence (DNA): TGTGCCAGCAGTGCCTCTTTCCGGGGAAGTAGAGGTTTCTTT.

CDR3 sequence: CASSARDRVNNYGYTF. CDR3 coding DNA: TGCGCCAGCAGCGCGCGGGACAGGGTGAACAACTATGGCTACACCTTC. V is TRBV4-1 and J is TRBJ1-2; 9 nucleotides line up with TRBD1. The CDR3 has 16 amino acids. Germline trimming cut 5 bases from V and 2 bases from J; bases unmatched to any gene: 9. Germline assignment: CDR1 MGHRA and CDR2 YSYEKL.

The chain joins TRBV19 to TRBJ2-7; no firm D call. The CDR3 covers 13 residues. Germline values: CDR1 LNHDA, CDR2 SQIVND (reference sequence). Trimming removed 6 bases at V and 3 bases at J, with 12 bases between. As DNA, the CDR3 is TGTGCCAGTAGCTACAGAATTAACTACGAGCAGTACTTC. Amino acid sequence: CASSYRINYEQYF.

This rearrangement joins TRBV19 to TRBJ2-1; D perhaps matches TRBD2 (5 bases). The CDR3 spans 15 residues. Trimming took off 3 bases at V and 6 bases at J, with 15 bases between the two ends. From germline, CDR1 is LNHDA and CDR2 SQIVND (reference sequence). DNA for the CDR3: TGTGCCAGTAGTATCGGAGCGGCTAGATCCAATGAGCAGTTCTTC. Amino acid sequence: CASSIGAARSNEQFF.

The gene calls are TRBV13 and TRBJ1-6, with D uncertain. Trimming pared 5 bases from V and 4 bases from J, leaving 9 bases between. The germline V gene has CDR1 PRHDT and CDR2 FYEKMQ (reference sequence). This CDR3 is built from 14 residues. CDR3 in DNA: TGTGCCAGCAGCCTCCGGGGTTATAATTCACCCCTCCACTTT. It codes for CASSLRGYNSPLHF.

This clone was detected once. The rearrangement joins TRBV5-1 to TRBJ2-4, with 10 bases aligning to TRBD2. Germline loops: CDR1 SGHRS, CDR2 YFSETQ. J was trimmed by 6 bases and V by 2 bases; bases with no gene match: 11. The CDR3 is made up of 17 amino acids. In DNA form, the CDR3 reads TGCGCCAGCAGCTTCTTAGCGGGAGGACCCCCAGGAAACATTCAGTACTTC. It specifies CASSFLAGGPPGNIQYF.

The chain uses TRBV27 and TRBJ2-7; D is perhaps TRBD1 or TRBD2 (7 bases each). Deletions cut 1 base from V and 4 bases from J, with 14 bases between. Germline CDR1 and CDR2: MNHEY and SMNVEV (reference sequence). This CDR3 spans 15 amino acids. The chain's CDR3 is CASSLYAGGGYEQYV. As DNA, the CDR3 is TGTGCCAGCAGTTTATATGCAGGGGGGGGGTACGAGCAGTACGTC.

This clone was recorded only once. The rearrangement joins TRBV4-2 to TRBJ2-3; 10 positions match TRBD2. This CDR3 has 16 residues. Looked up from germline, CDR1 is LGHNA and CDR2 is YNFKEQ. Trimming at V came to 4 bases and at J to 4 bases, leaving 8 bases not matched to a gene. CDR3 sequence reads: CASSRGIAGGSDTQYF. CDR3 coding DNA: TGTGCCAGCAGCCGAGGGATAGCGGGGGGTTCAGATACGCAGTATTTT.

The genes are TRBV5-6 and TRBJ1-4; 7 bases are shared with TRBD1. Trimming removed 9 bases from V and 5 bases from J; junction bases left unmatched: 4. Germline CDR1 and CDR2: SGHDT and YYEEEE. The CDR3 length is 12 residues. CDR3 loop: CATRQGNEKLFF. As DNA, the CDR3 is TGTGCCACCAGACAGGGAAATGAAAAACTGTTTTTT. Variable domain in full (rest from reference TRBV5-6 and TRBJ1-4): DAGVTQSPTHLIKTRGQQVTLRCSPKSGHDTVSWYQQALGQGPQFIFQYYEEEERQRGNFPDRFSGHQFPNYSSELNVNALLLGDSALYLCATRQGNEKLFFGSGTQLSVL.

The J gene is TRBJ2-1, the V gene TRBV4-1; TRBD2 agrees at 10 bases. The CDR3 runs 20 residues. The V and J ends lost 1 base and 0 bases, in that order; junction bases with no gene match: 12. Looked up from germline, CDR1 is MGHRA and CDR2 is YSYEKL. Here the CDR3 reads CASSQVVGLAVWSSYNEQFF. The CDR3 nucleotides read TGCGCCAGCAGCCAAGTAGTAGGACTAGCGGTTTGGAGCTCCTACAATGAGCAGTTCTTC.